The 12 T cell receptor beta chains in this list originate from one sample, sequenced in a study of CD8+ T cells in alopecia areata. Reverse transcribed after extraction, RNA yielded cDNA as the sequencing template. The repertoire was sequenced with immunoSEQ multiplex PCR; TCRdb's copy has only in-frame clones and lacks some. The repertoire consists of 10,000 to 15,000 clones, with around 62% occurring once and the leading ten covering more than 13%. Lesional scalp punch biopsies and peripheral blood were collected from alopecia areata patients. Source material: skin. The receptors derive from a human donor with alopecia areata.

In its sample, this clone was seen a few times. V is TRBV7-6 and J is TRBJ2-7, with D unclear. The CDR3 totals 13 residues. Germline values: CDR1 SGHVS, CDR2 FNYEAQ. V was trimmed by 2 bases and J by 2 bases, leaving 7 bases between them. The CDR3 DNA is TGTGCCAGCAGCTTATCTGAGCCCTACGAGCAGTACTTC. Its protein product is CASSLSEPYEQYF.

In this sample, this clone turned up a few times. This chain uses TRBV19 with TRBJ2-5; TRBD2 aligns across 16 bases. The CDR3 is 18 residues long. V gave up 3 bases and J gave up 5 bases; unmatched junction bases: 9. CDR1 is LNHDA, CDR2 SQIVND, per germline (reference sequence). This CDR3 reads CASSMAGTSGRALETQYF. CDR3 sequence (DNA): TGTGCCAGTAGTATGGCCGGGACTAGCGGGAGGGCCTTGGAGACCCAGTACTTC.

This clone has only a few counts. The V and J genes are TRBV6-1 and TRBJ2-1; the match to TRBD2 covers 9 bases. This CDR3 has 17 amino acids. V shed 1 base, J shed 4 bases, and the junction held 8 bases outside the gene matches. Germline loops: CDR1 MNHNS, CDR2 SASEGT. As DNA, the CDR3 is TGTGCCAGCAGTGAAGACCAGTCTAGCGGGGTTTACAATGAGCAGTTCTTC. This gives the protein CASSEDQSSGVYNEQFF.

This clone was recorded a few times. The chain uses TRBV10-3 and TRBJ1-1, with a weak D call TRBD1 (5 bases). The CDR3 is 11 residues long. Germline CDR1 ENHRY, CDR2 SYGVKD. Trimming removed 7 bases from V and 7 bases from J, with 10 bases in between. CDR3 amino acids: CAIKGEGEAFF. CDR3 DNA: TGTGCCATCAAAGGGGAAGGTGAAGCTTTCTTT.

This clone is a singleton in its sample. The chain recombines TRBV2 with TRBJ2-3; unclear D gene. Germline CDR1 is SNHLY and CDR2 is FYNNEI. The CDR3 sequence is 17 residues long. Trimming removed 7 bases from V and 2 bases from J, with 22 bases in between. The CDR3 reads CASTRRLTPGSTDTQYF. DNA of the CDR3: TGTGCCAGCACCAGAAGGCTAACCCCTGGCTCCACAGATACGCAGTATTTT.

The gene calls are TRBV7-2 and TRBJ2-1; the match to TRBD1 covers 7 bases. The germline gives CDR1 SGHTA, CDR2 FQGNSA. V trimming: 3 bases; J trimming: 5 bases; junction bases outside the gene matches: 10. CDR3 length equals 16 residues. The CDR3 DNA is TGTGCCAGCAGCTTCAACTCCGGGACAGCAAACAATGAGCAGTTCTTC. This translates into CASSFNSGTANNEQFF.

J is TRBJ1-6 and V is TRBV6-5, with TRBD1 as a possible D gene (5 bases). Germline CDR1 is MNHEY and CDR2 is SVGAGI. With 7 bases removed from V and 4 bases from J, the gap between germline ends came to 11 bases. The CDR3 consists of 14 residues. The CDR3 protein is CASTMGRYNSPLHF. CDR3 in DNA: TGTGCCAGCACCATGGGACGGTATAATTCACCCCTCCACTTT.

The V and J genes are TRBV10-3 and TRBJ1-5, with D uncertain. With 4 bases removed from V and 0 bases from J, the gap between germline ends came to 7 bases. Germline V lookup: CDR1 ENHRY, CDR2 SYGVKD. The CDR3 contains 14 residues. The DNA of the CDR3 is TGTGCCATCAGTGTTCAGTTTAGCAATCAGCCCCAGCATTTT. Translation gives CAISVQFSNQPQHF.

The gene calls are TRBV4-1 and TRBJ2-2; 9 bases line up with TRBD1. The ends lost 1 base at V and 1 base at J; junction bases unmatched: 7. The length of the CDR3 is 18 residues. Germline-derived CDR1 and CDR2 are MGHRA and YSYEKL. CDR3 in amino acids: CASSQGLLTGGNTGELFF. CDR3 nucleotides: TGCGCCAGCAGCCAAGGGCTCCTGACAGGGGGGAACACCGGGGAGCTGTTTTTT.

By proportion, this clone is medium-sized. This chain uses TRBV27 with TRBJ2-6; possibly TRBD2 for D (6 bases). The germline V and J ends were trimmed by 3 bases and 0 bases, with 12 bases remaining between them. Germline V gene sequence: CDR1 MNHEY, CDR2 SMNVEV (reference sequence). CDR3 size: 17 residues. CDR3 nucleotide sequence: TGTGCCAGCAGTTTTGCGGGATTCTTCTCTGGGGCCAACGTCCTGACTTTC. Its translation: CASSFAGFFSGANVLTF.

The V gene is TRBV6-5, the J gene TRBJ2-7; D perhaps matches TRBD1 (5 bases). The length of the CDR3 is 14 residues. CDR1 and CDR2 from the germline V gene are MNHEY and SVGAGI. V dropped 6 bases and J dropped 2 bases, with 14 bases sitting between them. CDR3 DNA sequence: TGTGCCAGCAGCATAAACAGGATCGCCTACGAGCAGTACTTC. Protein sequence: CASSINRIAYEQYF.

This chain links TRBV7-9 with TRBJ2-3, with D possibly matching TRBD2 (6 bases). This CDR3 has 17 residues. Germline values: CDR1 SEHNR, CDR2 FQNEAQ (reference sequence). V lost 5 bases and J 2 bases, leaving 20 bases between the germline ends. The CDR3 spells CASSRGGESTYTDTQYF. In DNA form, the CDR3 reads TGTGCCAGCAGCCGGGGAGGAGAAAGTACCTACACAGATACGCAGTATTTT. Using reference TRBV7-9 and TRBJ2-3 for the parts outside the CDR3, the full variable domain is DTGVSQNPRHKITKRGQNVTFRCDPISEHNRLYWYRQTLGQGPEFLTYFQNEAQLEKSRLLSDRFSAERPKGSFSTLEIQRTEQGDSAMYLCASSRGGESTYTDTQYFGPGTRLTVL.